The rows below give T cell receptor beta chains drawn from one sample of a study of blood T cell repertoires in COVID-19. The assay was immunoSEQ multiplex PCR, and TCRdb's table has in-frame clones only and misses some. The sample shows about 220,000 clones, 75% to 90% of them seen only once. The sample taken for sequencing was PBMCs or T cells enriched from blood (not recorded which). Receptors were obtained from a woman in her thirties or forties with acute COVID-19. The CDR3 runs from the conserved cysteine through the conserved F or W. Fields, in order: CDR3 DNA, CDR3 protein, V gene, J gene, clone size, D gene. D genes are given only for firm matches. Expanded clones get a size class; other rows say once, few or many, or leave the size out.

DNA: TGTGCCAGTAGTCCCCTAGGGGCCGGGAAGGGAGGAGGTCAGCCCCAGCATTTT; CDR3: CASSPLGAGKGGGQPQHF; V: TRBV19; J: TRBJ1-5; size: -; D: -
DNA: TGTGCCAGCAGCTTAGTAGGTGACTCCCCCTTTGTAGCTTTCTTT; CDR3: CASSLVGDSPFVAFF; V: TRBV11-2; J: TRBJ1-1; size: once; D: -
DNA: TGTGCCAGTAGTACAAGGCAGGGTACGGAACTGTTTTTT; CDR3: CASSTRQGTELFF; V: TRBV19; J: TRBJ1-4; size: few; D: -
DNA: TGTGCCAGCAGTTATTCAGGGAACTATGGCTACACCTTC; CDR3: CASSYSGNYGYTF; V: TRBV7-8; J: TRBJ1-2; size: many; D: -
DNA: TGTGCCAGCAGTCAGGGACAGCCTGGAAACACCATATATTTT; CDR3: CASSQGQPGNTIYF; V: TRBV6-6; J: TRBJ1-3; size: -; D: TRBD1
DNA: TGTGCCAGCAGCTTAGTACAGTTTAATGAAAAACTGTTTTTT; CDR3: CASSLVQFNEKLFF; V: TRBV7-6; J: TRBJ1-4; size: -; D: -
DNA: TGCAGTGCTAGTATATCTTTGACTAGCGGGGGGGAGGTCCATGAGCAGTTCTTC; CDR3: CSASISLTSGGEVHEQFF; V: TRBV20-1; J: TRBJ2-1; size: -; D: TRBD2
DNA: TGTGCCAGCGCGCACCGGGACAGGGACTATGGCTACACCTTC; CDR3: CASAHRDRDYGYTF; V: TRBV5-6; J: TRBJ1-2; size: -; D: TRBD1
DNA: TGTGCCAGCTCACCACGTCAGGGTTTTGACACCGGGGAGCTGTTTTTT; CDR3: CASSPRQGFDTGELFF; V: TRBV18; J: TRBJ2-2; size: -; D: -
DNA: TGCGCCAGCAGCTTCGGAGGGTCTGAAGCTTTCTTT; CDR3: CASSFGGSEAFF; V: TRBV5-1; J: TRBJ1-1; size: -; D: -
DNA: TGTGCCAGCGGTGGCAGGGACTACGGCTACACCTTC; CDR3: CASGGRDYGYTF; V: TRBV14; J: TRBJ1-2; size: -; D: -
DNA: TGTGCCAGCAGCCCCAGGAGGGGGGGGGCCCCTAAACGGGGTGAGCAGTTCTTC; CDR3: CASSPRRGGAPKRGEQFF; V: TRBV11-2; J: TRBJ2-1; size: -; D: -
DNA: TGTGCCAGTAGTATAGGGGGAGGGAGCAATCAGCCCCAGCATTTT; CDR3: CASSIGGGSNQPQHF; V: TRBV19; J: TRBJ1-5; size: -; D: -
DNA: TGCGCCAGCAGCTTGACCGGGACTGGAGGGGAAAAACTGTTTTTT; CDR3: CASSLTGTGGEKLFF; V: TRBV5-1; J: TRBJ1-4; size: -; D: -
DNA: TGTGCCAGCAGTGAAATGGTCAGTAGCAATCAGCCCCAGCATTTT; CDR3: CASSEMVSSNQPQHF; V: TRBV2; J: TRBJ1-5; size: -; D: -
DNA: TGTGCCAGCAGCTTATCGGCGGGCGTGAACACTGAAGCTTTCTTT; CDR3: CASSLSAGVNTEAFF; V: TRBV7-3; J: TRBJ1-1; size: -; D: -
DNA: TGTGCCAGTAGTATACGCGCGTCCCTTGGCTACACCTTC; CDR3: CASSIRASLGYTF; V: TRBV19; J: TRBJ1-2; size: -; D: -
DNA: TGTGCCAGCAGTGGGACAGGGCGGTACACTGAAGCTTTCTTT; CDR3: CASSGTGRYTEAFF; V: TRBV2; J: TRBJ1-1; size: -; D: TRBD1
DNA: TGTGCCAGCAGTGAGGGCGGGTCCGGGACAGATACGCAGTATTTT; CDR3: CASSEGGSGTDTQYF; V: TRBV25-1; J: TRBJ2-3; size: once; D: -
DNA: TGTGCCAGCTCACCATCGGGACAGGGGTTTGTCGGTTCTGACACTGAAGCTTTCTTT; CDR3: CASSPSGQGFVGSDTEAFF; V: TRBV18; J: TRBJ1-1; size: -; D: TRBD1
DNA: TGCGCCAGCAGCTTCAGCGGGGACAACACCGGGGAGCTGTTTTTT; CDR3: CASSFSGDNTGELFF; V: TRBV5-1; J: TRBJ2-2; size: -; D: TRBD2
DNA: TGTGCCAGCAGCCCGACGGGGGACAGGATATCGGATACGCAGTATTTT; CDR3: CASSPTGDRISDTQYF; V: TRBV7-3; J: TRBJ2-3; size: -; D: TRBD1